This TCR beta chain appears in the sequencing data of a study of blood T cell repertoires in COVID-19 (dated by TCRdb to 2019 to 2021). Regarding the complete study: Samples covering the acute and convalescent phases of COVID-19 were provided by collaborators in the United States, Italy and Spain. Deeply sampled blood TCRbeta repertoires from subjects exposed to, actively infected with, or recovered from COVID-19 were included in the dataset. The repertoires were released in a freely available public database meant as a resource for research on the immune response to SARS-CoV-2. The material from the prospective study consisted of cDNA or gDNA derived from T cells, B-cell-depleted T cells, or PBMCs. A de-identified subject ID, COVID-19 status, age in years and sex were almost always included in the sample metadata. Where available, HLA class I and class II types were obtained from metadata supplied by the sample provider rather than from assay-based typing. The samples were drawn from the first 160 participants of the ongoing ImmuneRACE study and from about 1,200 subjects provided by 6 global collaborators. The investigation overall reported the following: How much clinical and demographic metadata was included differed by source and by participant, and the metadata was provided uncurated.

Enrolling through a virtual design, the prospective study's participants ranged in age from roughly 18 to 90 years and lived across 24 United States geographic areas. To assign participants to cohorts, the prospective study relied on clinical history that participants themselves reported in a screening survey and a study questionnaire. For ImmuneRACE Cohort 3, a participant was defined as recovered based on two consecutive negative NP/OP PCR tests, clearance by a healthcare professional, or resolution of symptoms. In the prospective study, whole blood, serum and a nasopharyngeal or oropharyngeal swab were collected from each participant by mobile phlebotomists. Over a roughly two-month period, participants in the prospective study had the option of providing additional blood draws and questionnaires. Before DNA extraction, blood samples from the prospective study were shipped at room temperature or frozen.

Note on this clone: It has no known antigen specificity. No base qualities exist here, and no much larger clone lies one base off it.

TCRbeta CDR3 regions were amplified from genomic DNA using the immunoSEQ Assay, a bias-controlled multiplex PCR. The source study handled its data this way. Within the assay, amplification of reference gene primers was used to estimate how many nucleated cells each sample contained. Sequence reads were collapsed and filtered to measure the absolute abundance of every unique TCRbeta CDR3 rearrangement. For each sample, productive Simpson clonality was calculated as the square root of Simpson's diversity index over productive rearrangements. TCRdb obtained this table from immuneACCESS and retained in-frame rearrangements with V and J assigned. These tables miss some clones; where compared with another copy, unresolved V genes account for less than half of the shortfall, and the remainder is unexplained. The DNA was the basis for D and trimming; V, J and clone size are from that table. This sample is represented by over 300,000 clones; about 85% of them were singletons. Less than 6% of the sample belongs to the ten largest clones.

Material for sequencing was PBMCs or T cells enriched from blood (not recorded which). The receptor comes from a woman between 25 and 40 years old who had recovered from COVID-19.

The DNA sequence follows: TGTGCCAGCAGCCGACCGCAGGGGGCAGGCGGGTTCGAGCAGTACTTC. Its product reads: CASSRPQGAGGFEQYF. The rearrangement combines TRBV6-6 with TRBJ2-7; the central 8 bases match TRBD1. The CDR3 holds 16 amino acids from the cysteine to the phenylalanine. Only CDR3 DNA remains: 48 bases, in frame from the first base. The germline V gene (reference sequence) supplies CDR1 MNHNY and CDR2 SVGAGI. Trimming accounts for 6 bases at V and 6 bases at J, while the number of junction bases matched to no gene is 16.